The clone carrying this T cell receptor (beta chain) was seen ten or more times. Its antigen is as yet unknown. The V end was cut by 4 bases, the J end by 1 base, with 13 bases between. CDR1 and CDR2 from the germline V gene are SQVTM and ANQGSEA. This CDR3 spans 14 amino acids. This sample is part of a study of CD8 T cells in ankylosing spondylitis. Study observations and caveats: Characteristic, it appeared, of ankylosing spondylitis blood was a TCR beta motif of roughly eight highly homologous variants.

In TCRdb, the 5' RACE reads were re-called with MiXCR into one record per CDR3 protein. This sample has 300,000 to 350,000 distinct CDR3 sequences; less than 25% occur once, and the top ten carry about 3.7%. The TCR originated in a female donor with ankylosing spondylitis or in good health (not recorded which). The rearrangement uses TRBV29-1 and TRBJ1-1; D gene uncertain. Sequencing used blood, either unsorted or a sorted T cell fraction (not recorded which). In DNA, the CDR3 is TGCAGCGTTGCCGCGGGAGCTGCGAACACTGAAGCTTTCTTT. The encoded protein is CSVAAGAANTEAFF.